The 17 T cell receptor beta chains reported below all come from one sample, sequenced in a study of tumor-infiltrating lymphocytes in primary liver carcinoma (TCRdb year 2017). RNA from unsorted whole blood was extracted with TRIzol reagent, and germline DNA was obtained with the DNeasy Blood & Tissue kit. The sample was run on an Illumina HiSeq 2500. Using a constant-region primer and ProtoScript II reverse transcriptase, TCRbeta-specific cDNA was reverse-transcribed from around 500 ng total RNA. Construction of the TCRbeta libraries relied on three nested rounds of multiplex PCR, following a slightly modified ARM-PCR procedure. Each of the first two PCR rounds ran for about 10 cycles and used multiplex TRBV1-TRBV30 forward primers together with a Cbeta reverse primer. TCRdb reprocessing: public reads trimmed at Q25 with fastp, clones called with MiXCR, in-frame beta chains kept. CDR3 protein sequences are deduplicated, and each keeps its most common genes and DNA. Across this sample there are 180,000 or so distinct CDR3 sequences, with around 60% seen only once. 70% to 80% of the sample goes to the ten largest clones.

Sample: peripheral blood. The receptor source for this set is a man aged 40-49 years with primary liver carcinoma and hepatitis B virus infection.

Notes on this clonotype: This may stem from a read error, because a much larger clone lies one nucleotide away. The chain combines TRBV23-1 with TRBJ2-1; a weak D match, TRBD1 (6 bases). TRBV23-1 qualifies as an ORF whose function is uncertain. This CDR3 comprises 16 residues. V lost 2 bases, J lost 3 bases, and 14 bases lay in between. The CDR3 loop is CASSQDRLKGYNEQFF. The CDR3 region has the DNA TGCGCCAGCAGTCAAGACAGGCTTAAAGGCTACAATGAGCAGTTCTTC.

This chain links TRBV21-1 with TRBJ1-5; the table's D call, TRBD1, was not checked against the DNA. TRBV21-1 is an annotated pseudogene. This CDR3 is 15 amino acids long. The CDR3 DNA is TGTGCCAGCAGCGCCGGACAGGGGGCCGGTCAGCCCCAGCATTTT. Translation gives CASSAGQGAGQPQHF.

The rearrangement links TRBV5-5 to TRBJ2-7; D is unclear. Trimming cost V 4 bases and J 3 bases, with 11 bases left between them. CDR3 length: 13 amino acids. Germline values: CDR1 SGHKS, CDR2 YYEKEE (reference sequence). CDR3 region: CASSRNQDYEQYF. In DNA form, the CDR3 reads TGTGCCAGCAGCCGAAACCAGGACTACGAGCAGTACTTC.

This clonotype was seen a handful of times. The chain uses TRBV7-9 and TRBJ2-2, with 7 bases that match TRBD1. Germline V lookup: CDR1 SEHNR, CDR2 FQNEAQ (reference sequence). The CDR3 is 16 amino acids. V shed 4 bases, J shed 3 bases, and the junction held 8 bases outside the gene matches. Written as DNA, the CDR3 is TGTGCCAGCAGCTGGAATCGGGACAGAGACACCGGGGAGCTGTTTTTT. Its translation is CASSWNRDRDTGELFF.

CDR3 amino acids: CASSDRDTGSNQPQHF. CDR3 coding DNA: TGCGCCAGCAGTGACAGGGACACTGGGAGCAATCAGCCCCAGCATTTT. This chain uses TRBV4-1 with TRBJ1-5; 7 bases are shared with TRBD1. Germline V gives CDR1 MGHRA, CDR2 YSYEKL. Losses at the gene ends were 6 bases for V and 1 base for J; bases not matched to a gene: 9. The CDR3 covers 16 residues.

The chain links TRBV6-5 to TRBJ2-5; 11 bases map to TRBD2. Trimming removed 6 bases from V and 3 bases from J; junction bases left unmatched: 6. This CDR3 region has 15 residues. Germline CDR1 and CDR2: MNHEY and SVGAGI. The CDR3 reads CASRGLAETEETQYF. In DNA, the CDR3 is TGTGCCAGCAGGGGACTAGCGGAGACAGAAGAGACCCAGTACTTC.

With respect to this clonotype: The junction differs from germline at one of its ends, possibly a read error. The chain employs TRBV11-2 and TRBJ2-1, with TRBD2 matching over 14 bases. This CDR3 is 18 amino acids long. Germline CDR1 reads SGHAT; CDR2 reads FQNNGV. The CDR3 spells CTSSLGWGLAGDYNEQFF. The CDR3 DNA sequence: TGTACCAGCAGCTTGGGATGGGGACTAGCGGGAGACTATAACGAGCAGTTCTTC.

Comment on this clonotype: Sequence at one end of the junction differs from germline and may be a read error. For the CDR3, the DNA is TGTGCCAGCAGTTACGTCTGGGTCAGGGGGCTGACAGATGCGCAGTATTTT. This codes for CASSYVWVRGLTDAQYF. This chain connects TRBV6-6 to TRBJ2-3, with 8 bases fitting TRBD1. From germline, CDR1 is MNHNY and CDR2 SVGAGI (reference sequence). The CDR3 spans 17 residues.

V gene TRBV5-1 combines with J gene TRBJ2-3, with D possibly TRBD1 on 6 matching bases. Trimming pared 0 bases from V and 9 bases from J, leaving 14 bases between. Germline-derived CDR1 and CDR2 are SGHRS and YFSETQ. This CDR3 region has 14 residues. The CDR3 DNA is TGCGCCAGCAGCTTGGAGGGGACATTTGGAACGCAGTATTTT. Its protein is CASSLEGTFGTQYF.

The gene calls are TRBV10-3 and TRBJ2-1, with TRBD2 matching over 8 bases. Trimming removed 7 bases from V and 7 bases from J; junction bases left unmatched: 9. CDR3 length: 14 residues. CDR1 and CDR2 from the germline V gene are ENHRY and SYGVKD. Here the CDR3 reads CAIKPGLVENEQFF. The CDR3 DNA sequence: TGTGCCATCAAACCGGGACTAGTTGAAAATGAGCAGTTCTTC.

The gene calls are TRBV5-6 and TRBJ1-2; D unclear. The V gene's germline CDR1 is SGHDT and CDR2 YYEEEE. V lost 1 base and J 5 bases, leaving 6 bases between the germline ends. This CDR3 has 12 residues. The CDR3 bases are TGTGCCAGCAGCTTGCTACCTTATGGCTACACCTTC. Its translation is CASSLLPYGYTF.

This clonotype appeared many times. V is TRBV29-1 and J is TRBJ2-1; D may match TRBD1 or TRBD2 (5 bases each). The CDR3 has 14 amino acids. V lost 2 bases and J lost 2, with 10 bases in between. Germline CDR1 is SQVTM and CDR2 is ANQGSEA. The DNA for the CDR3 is TGCAGCGTTGAACATCGGGGACCCTACAATGAGCAGTTCTTC. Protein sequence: CSVEHRGPYNEQFF.

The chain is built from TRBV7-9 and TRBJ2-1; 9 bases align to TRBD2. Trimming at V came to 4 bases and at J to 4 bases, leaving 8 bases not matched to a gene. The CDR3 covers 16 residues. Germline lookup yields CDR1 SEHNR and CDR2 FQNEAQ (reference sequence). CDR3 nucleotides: TGTGCCAGCAGCTCATCCGGGACTAGCTTTTACAATGAGCAGTTCTTC. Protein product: CASSSSGTSFYNEQFF.

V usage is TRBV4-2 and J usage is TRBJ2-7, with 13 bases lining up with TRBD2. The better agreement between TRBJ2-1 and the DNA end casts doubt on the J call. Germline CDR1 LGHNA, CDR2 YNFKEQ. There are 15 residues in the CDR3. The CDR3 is CASSQGLAGPYEQFF. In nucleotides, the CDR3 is TGTGCCAGCAGCCAGGGACTAGCGGGGCCCTACGAGCAGTTCTTC.

The DNA of the CDR3 is TGCGCCAGCAGCATTCCCGGGACAGGGGGTAACGAGCAGTACTTC. Amino acids: CASSIPGTGGNEQYF. The chain couples TRBV4-1 to TRBJ2-7; TRBD1 agrees at 11 bases. This CDR3 contains 15 residues. CDR1 is MGHRA and CDR2 is YSYEKL in the germline V gene. With 5 bases clipped from V and 5 bases from J, the junction kept 8 bases outside the gene matches.

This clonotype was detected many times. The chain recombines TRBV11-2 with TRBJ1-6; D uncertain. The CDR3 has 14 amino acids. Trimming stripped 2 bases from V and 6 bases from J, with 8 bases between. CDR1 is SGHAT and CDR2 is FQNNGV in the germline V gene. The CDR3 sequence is CASSLRELNSPLHF. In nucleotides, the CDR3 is TGTGCCAGCAGCTTAAGGGAGCTTAATTCACCCCTCCACTTT.

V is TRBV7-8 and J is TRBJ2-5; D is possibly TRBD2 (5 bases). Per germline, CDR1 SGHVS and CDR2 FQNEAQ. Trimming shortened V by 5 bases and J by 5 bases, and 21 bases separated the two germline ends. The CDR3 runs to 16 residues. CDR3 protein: CASSPAPGVHGETQYF. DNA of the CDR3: TGTGCCAGCAGCCCAGCTCCCGGGGTTCATGGTGAGACCCAGTACTTC.